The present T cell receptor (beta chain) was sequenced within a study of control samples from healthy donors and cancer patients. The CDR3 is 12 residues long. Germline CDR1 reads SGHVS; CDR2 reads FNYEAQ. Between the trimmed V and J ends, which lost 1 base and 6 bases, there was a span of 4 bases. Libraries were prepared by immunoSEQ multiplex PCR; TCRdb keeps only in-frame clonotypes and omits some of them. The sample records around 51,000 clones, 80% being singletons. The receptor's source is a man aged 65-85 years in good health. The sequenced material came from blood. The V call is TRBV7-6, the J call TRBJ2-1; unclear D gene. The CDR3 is CASSLVGNEQFF. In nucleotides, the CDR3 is TGTGCCAGCAGCTTAGTAGGCAATGAGCAGTTCTTC.